One and the same sample provided the 22 T cell receptor beta chains below, sequenced in a study of human CD4 T cells and Enterobacteriaceae. All CD4+ cells other than CD45RA+CCR7+CD95- naive cells were sorted as memory, over 95% pure. Sequencing used immunoSEQ multiplex PCR; TCRdb keeps in-frame clones, though not all of them. The sample includes tens of thousands of clones, roughly 80% of them seen just once. Source material: memory CD4+ T cells from blood. The receptors come from a human donor in good health.

This rearrangement joins TRBV2 to TRBJ2-5; D is perhaps TRBD1 (5 bases). The J call may be mistaken, given a closer DNA end match to TRBJ2-7. The CDR3 is 15 amino acids. Germline V lookup: CDR1 SNHLY, CDR2 FYNNEI. As DNA, the CDR3 is TGTGCCAGCAGTCTGTCGGCAGGGTATTCCTACGAGCAGTACTTC. It encodes CASSLSAGYSYEQYF.

This chain joins TRBV18 and TRBJ2-5; D remains unclear. Trimming took off 0 bases at V and 1 base at J, with 12 bases between the two ends. This CDR3 comprises 16 residues. Germline CDR1 reads KGHSH; CDR2 reads LQKENI. DNA of the CDR3: TGTGCCAGCTCACCACCCCAGCGCAACTCCCAAGAGACCCAGTACTTC. Amino acids: CASSPPQRNSQETQYF.

The chain joins TRBV5-5 to TRBJ1-2; D unclear. The CDR3 loop spans 11 amino acids. The germline gives CDR1 SGHKS, CDR2 YYEKEE (reference sequence). Trimming stripped 4 bases from V and 8 bases from J, with 9 bases between. CDR3 coding DNA: TGTGCCAGCAGCATTACTGCGGGCTACACCTTC. Its translation is CASSITAGYTF.

The chain recombines TRBV7-2 with TRBJ2-6; the D is unclear. CDR1 is SGHTA, CDR2 FQGNSA, per germline. The V end lost 5 bases, the J end lost 2 bases, and 10 bases lay between the germline ends. This CDR3 comprises 15 residues. This chain's CDR3 is CASSPHNTGANVLTF. DNA of the CDR3: TGTGCCAGCAGCCCCCACAATACTGGGGCCAACGTCCTGACTTTC.

The chain uses TRBV28 and TRBJ1-5; D may be TRBD1 (6 bases). The CDR3 has 14 amino acids. Deletions cut 6 bases from V and 3 bases from J, with 12 bases between. CDR1 MDHEN and CDR2 SYDVKM come from the germline V gene. The CDR3 sequence is CASRGGGYNQPQHF. The CDR3, as DNA: TGTGCCAGCAGAGGGGGGGGATACAATCAGCCCCAGCATTTT.

This rearrangement joins TRBV5-1 to TRBJ2-5, with 8 bases lining up with TRBD1. Germline-derived CDR1 and CDR2 are SGHRS and YFSETQ. The V and J ends lost 3 bases and 5 bases, in that order; junction bases with no gene match: 6. This CDR3 comprises 14 residues. As DNA, the CDR3 is TGCGCCAGCAGCTCCGGACAGGGCCGGGAGACCCAGTACTTC. Encoded protein: CASSSGQGRETQYF. The full variable domain, rest sourced from reference TRBV5-1 and TRBJ2-5, is KAGVTQTPRYLIKTRGQQVTLSCSPISGHRSVSWYQQTPGQGLQFLFEYFSETQRNKGNFPGRFSGRQFSNSRSEMNVSTLELGDSALYLCASSSGQGRETQYFGPGTRLLVL.

The chain carries TRBV5-1 and TRBJ1-4; 8 positions match TRBD1. The ends lost 4 bases at V and 0 bases at J; junction bases unmatched: 5. The CDR3 has 16 amino acids. CDR1 is SGHRS and CDR2 is YFSETQ in the germline V gene. The CDR3 DNA sequence: TGCGCCAGCAGCCCGGGACAGGCGGCAACTAATGAAAAACTGTTTTTT. Encoded protein: CASSPGQAATNEKLFF. Looking up the rest from reference TRBV5-1 and TRBJ1-4 gives the full variable domain: KAGVTQTPRYLIKTRGQQVTLSCSPISGHRSVSWYQQTPGQGLQFLFEYFSETQRNKGNFPGRFSGRQFSNSRSEMNVSTLELGDSALYLCASSPGQAATNEKLFFGSGTQLSVL.

The genes are TRBV27 and TRBJ1-5; 9 bases agree with TRBD1. CDR1 and CDR2 (germline): MNHEY, SMNVEV (reference sequence). After removal of 5 bases from V and 6 bases from J, the junction contained 2 bases not matched to a gene. The CDR3 runs 13 residues. CDR3 nucleotide sequence: TGTGCCAGCAGTGGGGACAGGGCTCAGCCCCAGCATTTT. Translating gives CASSGDRAQPQHF.

The gene calls are TRBV28 and TRBJ2-3; 9 bases line up with TRBD2. The CDR3 has 16 residues. From germline, CDR1 is MDHEN and CDR2 SYDVKM. V lost 7 bases to trimming and J lost 4 bases; unmatched junction nucleotides: 12. CDR3 coding DNA: TGTGCCAGCACTACCCCCACAGCGGGAGGTTCAGATACGCAGTATTTT. Its protein product is CASTTPTAGGSDTQYF. The full variable domain, rest sourced from reference TRBV28 and TRBJ2-3, is DVKVTQSSRYLVKRTGEKVFLECVQDMDHENMFWYRQDPGLGLRLIYFSYDVKMKEKGDIPEGYSVSREKKERFSLILESASTNQTSMYLCASTTPTAGGSDTQYFGPGTRLTVL.

The chain joins TRBV19 to TRBJ1-5; 7 bases are shared with TRBD1. The CDR3 contains 13 residues. V trimming: 5 bases; J trimming: 6 bases; junction bases outside the gene matches: 4. Germline V gives CDR1 LNHDA, CDR2 SQIVND (reference sequence). The CDR3 nucleotides read TGTGCCAGTAGTGACAGGGAGGGTCAGCCCCAGCATTTT. Protein product: CASSDREGQPQHF.

CDR3 sequence (DNA): TGTGCCAGCAGTGAAGCAAAAACAGGCTCTGGAAACACCATATATTTT. This codes for CASSEAKTGSGNTIYF. The rearrangement links TRBV6-1 to TRBJ1-3, with a possible D match to TRBD1 (5 bases). V dropped 0 bases and J dropped 0 bases, with 9 bases sitting between them. This CDR3 is 16 amino acids long. The germline V gene has CDR1 MNHNS and CDR2 SASEGT.

This chain joins TRBV11-2 and TRBJ2-5, with 7 bases matching TRBD1. Germline CDR1 SGHAT, CDR2 FQNNGV. With V trimmed by 5 bases and J by 3 bases, 3 bases remained unmatched. This CDR3 is 13 amino acids long. The chain's CDR3 is CASSRTGEETQYF. CDR3 nucleotide sequence: TGTGCCAGCAGCCGTACAGGGGAAGAGACCCAGTACTTC. Full variable domain (outside the CDR3, taken from reference TRBV11-2 and TRBJ2-5): EAGVAQSPRYKIIEKRQSVAFWCNPISGHATLYWYQQILGQGPKLLIQFQNNGVVDDSQLPKDRFSAERLKGVDSTLKIQPAKLEDSAVYLCASSRTGEETQYFGPGTRLLVL.

The CDR3 region is CSDRAPYEAFF. Written as DNA, the CDR3 is TGCAGTGACAGGGCCCCCTATGAAGCTTTCTTT. The chain combines TRBV20-1 with TRBJ1-1, with D perhaps TRBD1 (6 bases). Trimming left V 7 bases short and J 7 bases short, with 13 bases between. The CDR3 sequence is 11 residues long. Germline CDR1 reads DFQATT; CDR2 reads SNEGSKA (reference sequence).

This clone was detected once. V is TRBV5-1 and J is TRBJ2-3; 8 bases agree with TRBD2. In germline, CDR1 is SGHRS, CDR2 YFSETQ. The CDR3 is 17 amino acids. With 0 bases clipped from V and 1 base from J, the junction kept 7 bases outside the gene matches. CDR3 protein: CASSLGSAGGGTDTQYF. Here the CDR3 DNA reads TGCGCCAGCAGCTTGGGATCGGCGGGAGGAGGCACAGATACGCAGTATTTT. The full variable domain, with the rest looked up from reference TRBV5-1 and TRBJ2-3, is KAGVTQTPRYLIKTRGQQVTLSCSPISGHRSVSWYQQTPGQGLQFLFEYFSETQRNKGNFPGRFSGRQFSNSRSEMNVSTLELGDSALYLCASSLGSAGGGTDTQYFGPGTRLTVL.

The gene calls are TRBV6-5 and TRBJ2-7; TRBD1 or TRBD2 may be the D gene (5 bases each). The CDR3 is 14 residues long. The germline V gene encodes CDR1 MNHEY and CDR2 SVGAGI. V shed 10 bases and J shed 2 bases, with 18 bases lying between them. The CDR3 DNA is TGTGCCACGCGCCGCGTCCAGGGACCCTACGAGCAGTACTTC. Encoded protein: CATRRVQGPYEQYF.

This clone was seen a single time. The chain is built from TRBV18 and TRBJ2-1; 10 positions match TRBD2. Losses at the gene ends were 0 bases for V and 6 bases for J; bases not matched to a gene: 5. CDR3 length: 16 amino acids. Germline CDR1 reads KGHSH; CDR2 reads LQKENI. In nucleotides, the CDR3 is TGTGCCAGCTCACCACCAACTAGCGGGACCTCCAATGAGCAGTTCTTC. This sequence encodes CASSPPTSGTSNEQFF.

The V gene is TRBV7-2, the J gene TRBJ1-1; no definite D call. Trimming pared 5 bases from V and 9 bases from J, leaving 16 bases between. The germline V gene has CDR1 SGHTA and CDR2 FQGNSA. CDR3 length equals 13 residues. Here the CDR3 reads CASSNTGIGQAFF. The CDR3 DNA is TGTGCCAGCAGCAACACGGGGATCGGACAAGCTTTCTTT.

Points on this clone: Other DNA sequences in the sample encode the same CDR3. The J gene is TRBJ1-4, the V gene TRBV9, with D perhaps TRBD1 (5 bases). This CDR3 spans 14 amino acids. Germline V gene sequence: CDR1 SGDLS, CDR2 YYNGEE. V was shortened by 4 bases and J by 5 bases, with 12 bases between the two germline ends. This chain's CDR3 is CASSFGTGNEKLFF. CDR3 sequence (DNA): TGTGCCAGCAGCTTCGGGACGGGCAATGAAAAACTGTTTTTT.

This rearrangement joins TRBV29-1 to TRBJ2-7, with TRBD2 matching 8 bases. CDR1 and CDR2 from the germline V gene are SQVTM and ANQGSEA. The CDR3 has 13 residues. Trimming took 5 bases from V and 5 from J; bases not matched to a gene: 8. CDR3 nucleotide sequence: TGCAGCGTTACCCGGGTTAGCGGGGACGAGCAGTACTTC. As protein: CSVTRVSGDEQYF.

The chain combines TRBV2 with TRBJ2-5; tentative D call: TRBD2 (6 bases). With the DNA end fitting TRBJ2-7 better, the J assignment may be wrong. The CDR3 contains 12 residues. Germline V CDR1 and CDR2: SNHLY, FYNNEI. CDR3 sequence: CASRPGAYEQYF. CDR3 in DNA: TGTGCCAGCAGACCGGGAGCCTACGAGCAGTACTTC.

On this clone itself: At the DNA level, this CDR3 is encoded by other sequences in the same sample as well. V usage is TRBV5-1 and J usage is TRBJ1-4, with D unclear. Trimming took off 0 bases at V and 0 bases at J, with 6 bases between the two ends. The germline V gene encodes CDR1 SGHRS and CDR2 YFSETQ. CDR3 length: 15 amino acids. CDR3 nucleotide sequence: TGCGCCAGCAGCTTGGGAAGAGCAACTAATGAAAAACTGTTTTTT. As protein: CASSLGRATNEKLFF.

This CDR3 reads CASSQGTGIGETQYF. CDR3 in DNA: TGCGCCAGCAGCCAGGGGACGGGTATAGGGGAGACCCAGTACTTC. The V call is TRBV4-1, the J call TRBJ2-5, with D perhaps given as TRBD1 or TRBD2 (5 bases each). Germline CDR1 is MGHRA and CDR2 is YSYEKL. The CDR3 totals 15 residues. Trimming removed 3 bases at V and 5 bases at J, with 16 bases between.